Included here is one T cell receptor (beta chain) sequence, with context. V lost 4 bases to trimming and J lost 4 bases, with 16 bases between them. The CDR3 covers 15 residues. Germline V CDR1 and CDR2: SGDLS, YYNGEE. This record comes from a study of early T cells in non-severe SARS-CoV-2 infection. TCRdb ran MiXCR on the 5' RACE reads and lists one entry per CDR3 protein. The table records tens of thousands of distinct CDR3 sequences, over 8% of them present only once. V usage is TRBV9 and J usage is TRBJ2-3, with D unclear. The sequencing here drew on whole blood, taken at baseline. The TCR originated in an adult who was a healthcare worker with PCR-confirmed SARS-CoV-2 infection or an uninfected control (not recorded which). This CDR3 is CASSPHVESADTQYF. The CDR3 nucleotides are TGTGCCAGCAGCCCCCATGTGGAGTCCGCAGATACGCAGTATTTT.